The clone carrying this T cell receptor beta chain was counted only a few times. Antigen specificity is unknown. The study ran its PCR with 60 Vbeta and 13 Jbeta primers. Per the original data handling: Later, about 80 million unique TCR beta chains were counted in an analysis, and 10 million to 12 million of them were shared. TCRdb's table, derived via immunoSEQ multiplex PCR, lists solely in-frame clones and lacks some. The V and J calls and clone size come from that table; D and trimming were worked out from the DNA. The sample contains approximately 170,000 clones, over 70% of which appear only once. The germline V gene has CDR1 MNHNS and CDR2 SASEGT. Trimming removed 6 bases at V and 0 bases at J, with 8 bases between. The CDR3 is 13 residues long. Every donor was a healthy person donating bone marrow. This sample is part of a study of cytomegalovirus exposure and HLA in healthy donors. Overall study context: Genotyping showed around 80% of hundreds of donors falling in the Caucasian-associated ancestry cluster.

Study-level points and caveats: Most CMV-associated TCR beta chains appeared HLA-restricted in a later analysis.

The receptor's source is a boy between 2 and 10 years old in good health and CMV-seronegative. Material for sequencing was PBMCs. The chain links TRBV6-1 to TRBJ1-1; tentatively, D is TRBD1 (5 bases). The CDR3: CASRAGLNTEAFF. CDR3 sequence (DNA): TGTGCCAGCAGGGCGGGGCTGAACACTGAAGCTTTCTTT.